One sample yielded the 24 T cell receptor beta chains listed below, sequenced in a study of shared clonotypes between healthy human individuals. In the naive CD8 group, cells lacked CD45RO and were positively selected for CCR7, so terminally differentiated effector memory CD45RA+ cells were left out. Clones were sequenced by immunoSEQ multiplex PCR, and TCRdb holds only the in-frame ones, with some missing. The sample holds 2 million to 2.5 million clones, 93% seen once. Sequencing was done on a sample of naive CD8+ T cells from PBMCs. Source of these receptors: a man between 18 and 35 years old in good health. Some clones in this sample may be carry-over from other donors' samples.

The rearrangement uses TRBV9 and TRBJ1-1, with D possibly matching TRBD1 (6 bases). Trimming removed 3 bases at V and 3 bases at J, with 18 bases between. This CDR3 spans 16 amino acids. Germline assignment: CDR1 SGDLS and CDR2 YYNGEE. This CDR3 is CASSGRDTLPDTEAFF. The CDR3 DNA reads as TGTGCCAGCAGCGGCCGGGACACCCTCCCGGACACTGAAGCTTTCTTT.

V gene TRBV6-5 combines with J gene TRBJ1-1; no reliable D call. The CDR3 is made up of 13 amino acids. The germline V gene encodes CDR1 MNHEY and CDR2 SVGAGI. Trimming pared 7 bases from V and 2 bases from J, leaving 11 bases between. CDR3 sequence reads: CASTLGRNTEAFF. The CDR3, as DNA: TGTGCCAGCACGTTAGGGAGAAACACTGAAGCTTTCTTT.

The chain combines TRBV30 with TRBJ2-3, with D perhaps TRBD1 (5 bases). V was pared by 2 bases and J by 3 bases, with 15 bases between. CDR1 is GTSNPN, CDR2 SVGIG, per germline (reference sequence). The CDR3 sequence is 15 residues long. The CDR3: CAWSLRTRTTDTQYF. The CDR3, as DNA: TGTGCCTGGAGTCTGAGGACACGTACAACAGATACGCAGTATTTT.

V usage is TRBV7-3 and J usage is TRBJ1-1, with D possibly being TRBD1 (5 bases). Trimming took 6 bases from V and 6 from J, leaving 14 bases between them. CDR1 and CDR2 (germline): SGHTA, FQGTGA. The length of the CDR3 is 13 residues. In nucleotides, the CDR3 is TGTGCCAGCAGTATCCTTGGGGGGTCTGAAGCTTTCTTT. Translated: CASSILGGSEAFF.

The chain couples TRBV7-3 to TRBJ1-1; TRBD1 might be the D (5 bases). The germline V gene encodes CDR1 SGHTA and CDR2 FQGTGA. Trimming left V 5 bases short and J 4 bases short, with 14 bases between. This CDR3 has 14 residues. This CDR3 reads CASSPAGGSTEAFF. CDR3 bases: TGTGCCAGCAGCCCAGCGGGGGGGAGCACTGAAGCTTTCTTT.

CDR3 DNA sequence: TGTGCCACCAGCAGAGATCTGTCGGGCCGCGAGGGGGAGACCCAGTACTTC. It translates to CATSRDLSGREGETQYF. V gene TRBV15 combines with J gene TRBJ2-5; D might be TRBD1 or TRBD2, each matching 5 bases. Trimming shortened V by 0 bases and J by 5 bases, and 19 bases separated the two germline ends. The CDR3 sequence is 17 residues long. Germline loops: CDR1 LNHNV, CDR2 YYDKDF (reference sequence).

The chain recombines TRBV29-1 with TRBJ1-2, with TRBD1 matching 8 bases. The germline V gene has CDR1 SQVTM and CDR2 ANQGSEA. V lost 3 bases and J lost 8; bases outside the gene matches: 8. The CDR3 totals 13 residues. The CDR3: CSVERQGALGYTF. The DNA of the CDR3 is TGCAGCGTTGAGAGGCAGGGGGCGCTGGGCTACACCTTC.

This sequence joins TRBV7-9 and TRBJ1-4; 9 positions match TRBD1. This CDR3 spans 18 amino acids. CDR1 SEHNR and CDR2 FQNEAQ come from the germline V gene (reference sequence). V gave up 2 bases and J gave up 2 bases; unmatched junction bases: 9. This CDR3 is CASSLFGTGPDTNEKLFF. The DNA for the CDR3 is TGTGCCAGCAGCTTATTCGGGACAGGGCCTGACACTAATGAAAAACTGTTTTTT.

The chain employs TRBV5-1 and TRBJ2-1; no clear D gene. This CDR3 contains 11 residues. The germline V gene encodes CDR1 SGHRS and CDR2 YFSETQ. Trimming left V 5 bases short and J 5 bases short, with 5 bases between. The CDR3 sequence is CASRIDNEQFF. The CDR3 DNA reads as TGCGCCAGCAGGATAGACAATGAGCAGTTCTTC. Full variable domain (outside the CDR3, taken from reference TRBV5-1 and TRBJ2-1): KAGVTQTPRYLIKTRGQQVTLSCSPISGHRSVSWYQQTPGQGLQFLFEYFSETQRNKGNFPGRFSGRQFSNSRSEMNVSTLELGDSALYLCASRIDNEQFFGPGTRLTVL.

CDR3 protein: CASSPWTSNTDTQYF. CDR3 nucleotide sequence: TGTGCCAGCAGCCCGTGGACGAGCAACACAGATACGCAGTATTTT. The genes are TRBV9 and TRBJ2-3; D unresolved. This CDR3 region has 15 residues. Germline assignment: CDR1 SGDLS and CDR2 YYNGEE. Trimming removed 4 bases from V and 2 bases from J, with 14 bases in between.

V usage is TRBV13 and J usage is TRBJ2-7; TRBD1 matches 7 bases. The CDR3 sequence is 14 residues long. With 5 bases clipped from V and 0 bases from J, the junction kept 4 bases outside the gene matches. Germline lookup yields CDR1 PRHDT and CDR2 FYEKMQ (reference sequence). The CDR3, as DNA: TGTGCCAGCAGCCCAACAGGGGTCTCCTACGAGCAGTACTTC. Amino acids: CASSPTGVSYEQYF.

The DNA of the CDR3 is TGTGCCAGTAGTTTTCGACTAGTTGGCACAGATACGCAGTATTTT. It encodes CASSFRLVGTDTQYF. The chain has TRBV19 and TRBJ2-3, with D possibly TRBD2 on 6 matching bases. Germline-derived CDR1 and CDR2 are LNHDA and SQIVND (reference sequence). This CDR3 is built from 15 residues. Trimming left V 5 bases short and J 1 base short, with 13 bases between.

V usage is TRBV19 and J usage is TRBJ1-5; no definite D call. The CDR3 has 15 amino acids. The germline V gene encodes CDR1 LNHDA and CDR2 SQIVND (reference sequence). V gave up 5 bases and J gave up 10 bases, with 21 bases separating them. This CDR3 is CASSGVPRIISPQHF. For the CDR3, the DNA is TGTGCCAGTAGTGGCGTGCCACGGATAATCAGCCCCCAGCATTTT. The full variable domain, with the rest looked up from reference TRBV19 and TRBJ1-5, is DGGITQSPKYLFRKEGQNVTLSCEQNLNHDAMYWYRQDPGQGLRLIYYSQIVNDFQKGDIAEGYSVSREKKESFPLTVTSAQKNPTAFYLCASSGVPRIISPQHFGDGTRLSIL.

In the case of this clone: This sample includes further DNA sequences coding for the same CDR3. The chain recombines TRBV15 with TRBJ1-1; no clear D gene. The CDR3 spans 12 residues. Germline-derived CDR1 and CDR2 are LNHNV and YYDKDF (reference sequence). The V end lost 5 bases, the J end lost 1 base, and 5 bases lay between the germline ends. The CDR3 bases are TGTGCCACCAGCGGAGGGAACACTGAAGCTTTCTTT. This sequence encodes CATSGGNTEAFF.

V is TRBV6-1 and J is TRBJ2-1, with D perhaps TRBD1 (5 bases). Trimming removed 8 bases from V and 8 bases from J, with 16 bases in between. The CDR3 extends over 13 amino acids. Germline CDR1 and CDR2: MNHNS and SASEGT. The CDR3 spells CASGTLETDEQFF. CDR3 nucleotide sequence: TGTGCCAGCGGAACTCTAGAGACAGATGAGCAGTTCTTC.

This clone was counted a single time. The genes are TRBV29-1 and TRBJ2-3, with D unresolved. Germline-derived CDR1 and CDR2 are SQVTM and ANQGSEA. CDR3 length equals 13 residues. Trimming took 5 bases from V and 4 from J, leaving 13 bases between them. The CDR3 sequence is CSVPGYHPDTQYF. For the CDR3, the DNA is TGCAGCGTTCCGGGTTATCATCCAGATACGCAGTATTTT.

The chain joins TRBV9 to TRBJ1-2; 10 nucleotides agree with TRBD1. Germline values: CDR1 SGDLS, CDR2 YYNGEE. The V segment lost 3 bases and the J segment 8 bases; nucleotides outside the gene matches: 7. The CDR3 length is 14 residues. The CDR3 reads CASSGGQGLVGYTF. The CDR3 DNA is TGTGCCAGCAGCGGGGGACAGGGGCTGGTGGGCTACACCTTC.

Regarding this clone: Other DNA sequences in the sample encode the same CDR3. This chain uses TRBV27 with TRBJ2-7, with D possibly being TRBD1 (6 bases). The CDR3 runs 13 residues. In germline, CDR1 is MNHEY, CDR2 SMNVEV (reference sequence). Trimming removed 3 bases from V and 1 base from J, with 7 bases in between. CDR3 residues: CASSLTGSYEQYF. The CDR3 coding sequence is TGTGCCAGCAGTTTGACAGGTTCCTACGAGCAGTACTTC.

V is TRBV7-9 and J is TRBJ2-3, with a weak D call TRBD2 (6 bases). Germline assignment: CDR1 SEHNR and CDR2 FQNEAQ (reference sequence). The CDR3 is 15 residues long. With 5 bases removed from V and 0 bases from J, the gap between germline ends came to 12 bases. CDR3 bases: TGTGCCAGCAGCCCGGGACTTACTAGCACAGATACGCAGTATTTT. Protein: CASSPGLTSTDTQYF.

The CDR3: CASSPVFAMNTEAFF. As DNA, the CDR3 is TGTGCCAGCAGTCCCGTGTTTGCAATGAACACTGAAGCTTTCTTT. The chain is built from TRBV27 and TRBJ1-1; no reliable D call. Between the trimmed V and J ends, which lost 5 bases and 0 bases, there was a span of 13 bases. Germline loops: CDR1 MNHEY, CDR2 SMNVEV (reference sequence). This CDR3 is built from 15 residues.

This chain joins TRBV7-2 and TRBJ2-3, with 9 bases that match TRBD1. The CDR3 runs 17 residues. V dropped 0 bases and J dropped 5; count of bases not matched to a gene: 9. Germline lookup yields CDR1 SGHTA and CDR2 FQGNSA. The CDR3 coding sequence is TGTGCCAGCAGCTTAGCCGTCCGGGGGACAGGGCGAGATACGCAGTATTTT. This gives the protein CASSLAVRGTGRDTQYF.

The chain recombines TRBV28 with TRBJ1-4; no clear D gene. Trimming took off 1 base at V and 0 bases at J, with 6 bases between the two ends. This CDR3 spans 15 amino acids. The germline V gene encodes CDR1 MDHEN and CDR2 SYDVKM. Here the CDR3 reads CASSLLASTNEKLFF. The CDR3 DNA reads as TGTGCCAGCAGTTTATTGGCTTCAACTAATGAAAAACTGTTTTTT.

The rearrangement uses TRBV7-9 and TRBJ2-1, with a tentative D call TRBD2 (5 bases). The CDR3 is 15 amino acids. CDR1 SEHNR and CDR2 FQNEAQ come from the germline V gene (reference sequence). Trimming took 3 bases from V and 5 from J, leaving 14 bases between them. CDR3 nucleotide sequence: TGTGCCAGCAGCTTGGGTCCGGGAAAGAACAATGAGCAGTTCTTC. Translating it yields CASSLGPGKNNEQFF.

The chain links TRBV28 to TRBJ2-5; D is undetermined. V was clipped by 2 bases and J by 2 bases, with 9 bases between them. The CDR3 totals 14 residues. Germline V gene data show CDR1 as MDHEN and CDR2 as SYDVKM. CDR3 DNA sequence: TGTGCCAGCAGTTTAATAGAGAAACAAGAGACCCAGTACTTC. As protein: CASSLIEKQETQYF.